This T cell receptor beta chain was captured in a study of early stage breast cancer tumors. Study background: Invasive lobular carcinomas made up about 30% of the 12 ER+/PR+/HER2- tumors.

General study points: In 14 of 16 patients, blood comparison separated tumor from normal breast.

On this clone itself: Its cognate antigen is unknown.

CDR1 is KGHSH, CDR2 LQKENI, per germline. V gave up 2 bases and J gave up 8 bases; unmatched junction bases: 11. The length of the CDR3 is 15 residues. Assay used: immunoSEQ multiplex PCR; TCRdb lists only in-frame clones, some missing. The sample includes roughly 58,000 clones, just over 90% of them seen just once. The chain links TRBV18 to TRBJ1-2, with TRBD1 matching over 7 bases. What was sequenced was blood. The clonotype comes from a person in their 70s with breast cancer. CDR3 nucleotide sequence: TGTGCCAGCTCACCAGGGGACAACAGGGGCGTCGGCTACACCTTC. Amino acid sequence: CASSPGDNRGVGYTF.